This T cell receptor beta chain was obtained from a study of beta chain features in type 1 diabetes. Broader study findings: When Type 1 diabetes patients were examined, their TCRB CDR3s proved moderately but significantly shorter in all four CD4+ subsets.

This clone occurred a few times. Its target is not known. All of the isolated RNA was reverse transcribed, so expressed TCRB transcripts were sequenced. TCRdb's copy holds only in-frame clones and misses some; the assay was immunoSEQ multiplex PCR. Among around 400,000 clones, over 12% were seen once, and the ten largest hold about 0.019%. All sorted populations exceeded 95% purity. This sequence originates from a woman aged 18-29 years in good health. Sequencing was carried out using naive CD4+ T cells from blood.

CDR3 protein: CASSLELGVGQPQHF. The CDR3, as DNA: TGTGCCAGCAGCTTAGAATTAGGAGTGGGTCAGCCCCAGCATTTT. The V gene is TRBV7-2, the J gene TRBJ1-5; unclear D gene. The CDR3 consists of 15 residues. Trimming took 1 base from V and 6 from J, leaving 13 bases between them. The germline gives CDR1 SGHTA, CDR2 FQGNSA. The variable domain in full, completed from reference TRBV7-2 and TRBJ1-5, reads GAGVSQSPSNKVTEKGKDVELRCDPISGHTALYWYRQSLGQGLEFLIYFQGNSAPDKSGLPSDRFSAERTGGSVSTLTIQRTQQEDSAVYLCASSLELGVGQPQHFGDGTRLSIL.